Following are 22 T cell receptor beta chains from one sample sequenced in a study of cytomegalovirus exposure and HLA in healthy donors. PCR used 60 Vbeta primers and 13 Jbeta primers. Clones were read by immunoSEQ multiplex PCR, and TCRdb kept only the in-frame ones, dropping some. Of some 170,000 clones in the sample, around 90% were seen once. Sequencing was done on a sample of PBMCs. These receptors were taken from a woman in her 30s in good health and CMV-seronegative.

V usage is TRBV15 and J usage is TRBJ2-7; D may be TRBD1 (6 bases). With 7 bases removed from V and 0 bases from J, the gap between germline ends came to 16 bases. The germline CDR1 and CDR2 sequences are LNHNV and YYDKDF (reference sequence). CDR3 size: 15 residues. The CDR3 region is CATNKPQGPSYEQYF. The CDR3 DNA is TGTGCCACCAACAAACCGCAGGGGCCCTCCTACGAGCAGTACTTC.

The V call is TRBV15, the J call TRBJ1-4; tentatively, D is TRBD1 (5 bases). This CDR3 comprises 17 residues. Trimming removed 0 bases from V and 6 bases from J, with 17 bases in between. Germline CDR1 LNHNV, CDR2 YYDKDF (reference sequence). CDR3 sequence reads: CATSRDLVAGIDEKLFF. The CDR3 bases are TGTGCCACCAGCAGAGATCTTGTGGCAGGGATCGATGAAAAACTGTTTTTT.

The rearrangement links TRBV18 to TRBJ2-7, with TRBD1 identical over 10 bases. This CDR3 comprises 15 residues. Germline trimming cut 4 bases from V and 0 bases from J; bases unmatched to any gene: 3. Germline CDR1 is KGHSH and CDR2 is LQKENI. The CDR3 loop reads CASSQDRGNSYEQYF. The DNA of the CDR3 is TGTGCCAGCTCACAGGACAGGGGGAACTCCTACGAGCAGTACTTC.

This clone appeared once. This chain links TRBV5-1 with TRBJ2-5; 12 bases fit TRBD1. The DNA end is more similar to TRBJ2-7, so the J call may be wrong. The CDR3 loop spans 21 amino acids. The germline CDR1 and CDR2 sequences are SGHRS and YFSETQ. CDR3: CASSQRPRDRGPAGLPYEQYF. The CDR3 DNA is TGCGCCAGCAGCCAAAGACCCCGGGACAGGGGGCCGGCGGGCTTACCCTACGAGCAGTACTTC.

The rearrangement uses TRBV11-3 and TRBJ2-3; 10 bases line up with TRBD1. The V and J ends lost 5 bases and 5 bases, in that order; junction bases with no gene match: 4. The CDR3 extends over 14 amino acids. Per the germline V gene, CDR1 is SGHNT and CDR2 is YENEEA. CDR3 in amino acids: CASSEWTGGDTQYF. The CDR3 DNA reads as TGTGCCAGCAGCGAGTGGACAGGGGGAGATACGCAGTATTTT. Drawing the rest from reference TRBV11-3 and TRBJ2-3, the complete variable domain is EAGVVQSPRYKIIEKKQPVAFWCNPISGHNTLYWYLQNLGQGPELLIRYENEEAVDDSQLPKDRFSAERLKGVDSTLKIQPAELGDSAVYLCASSEWTGGDTQYFGPGTRLTVL.

The rearrangement uses TRBV6-5 and TRBJ2-7, with D maybe TRBD1 (6 bases). V shed 0 bases and J shed 1 base, with 10 bases lying between them. The CDR3 is 15 residues long. The germline V gene has CDR1 MNHEY and CDR2 SVGAGI. In DNA, the CDR3 is TGTGCCAGCAGTTACTCCTACAGGGCTTCCTACGAGCAGTACTTC. The encoded protein is CASSYSYRASYEQYF.

This clone was observed a few times. V is TRBV7-2 and J is TRBJ2-1; D is possibly TRBD1 (5 bases). This CDR3 comprises 14 residues. CDR1 is SGHTA, CDR2 FQGNSA, per germline. Trimming removed 8 bases from V and 2 bases from J, with 13 bases in between. CDR3 protein: CASPRADTYNEQFF. As DNA, the CDR3 is TGTGCCAGCCCCCGGGCGGACACCTACAATGAGCAGTTCTTC.

The V and J genes are TRBV19 and TRBJ2-5; possibly TRBD1 for D (5 bases). Germline V CDR1 and CDR2: LNHDA, SQIVND (reference sequence). The germline V and J ends were trimmed by 4 bases and 5 bases, with 17 bases remaining between them. The length of the CDR3 is 15 residues. The CDR3 sequence is CASSNFAGAVETQYF. The CDR3 nucleotides are TGTGCCAGTAGTAATTTTGCTGGGGCGGTGGAGACCCAGTACTTC.

The genes are TRBV6-5 and TRBJ2-2, with a weak D call TRBD1 (5 bases). The J call may be incorrect, as the DNA end agrees better with TRBJ1-3. The CDR3 loop spans 15 amino acids. The germline CDR1 and CDR2 sequences are MNHEY and SVGAGI. The CDR3 region has the DNA TGTGCCAGCACCCTGACAGTCCGCTCTGGAAACACCATATATTTT. This encodes CASTLTVRSGNTIYF.

The rearrangement joins TRBV9 to TRBJ2-1, with D possibly matching TRBD2 (6 bases). Trimming left V 4 bases short and J 2 bases short, with 19 bases between. This CDR3 is 17 amino acids long. Per the germline V gene, CDR1 is SGDLS and CDR2 is YYNGEE. CDR3 loop: CASSPWGVQGTYNEQFF. The CDR3 DNA sequence: TGTGCCAGCAGCCCCTGGGGGGTCCAAGGGACCTACAATGAGCAGTTCTTC.

The V call is TRBV6-1, the J call TRBJ1-2; D might be TRBD1 (5 bases). Deletions cut 1 base from V and 8 bases from J, with 11 bases between. In germline, CDR1 is MNHNS, CDR2 SASEGT. The CDR3 runs 13 residues. Here the CDR3 DNA reads TGTGCCAGCAGTGAAGGGACACCGAGCGGCTACACCTTC. As protein: CASSEGTPSGYTF.

The rearrangement joins TRBV5-5 to TRBJ1-5, with D maybe TRBD1 (5 bases). CDR3 length: 13 residues. CDR1 and CDR2 (germline): SGHKS, YYEKEE (reference sequence). Trimming took 2 bases from V and 5 from J, leaving 8 bases between them. The chain's CDR3 is CASSFWGDQPQHF. CDR3 nucleotides: TGTGCCAGCAGCTTTTGGGGCGATCAGCCCCAGCATTTT.

The chain has TRBV7-9 and TRBJ2-3, with 11 nucleotides matching TRBD1. V was pared by 5 bases and J by 5 bases, with 9 bases of the junction left unmatched. Germline V gene data show CDR1 as SEHNR and CDR2 as FQNEAQ (reference sequence). The CDR3 has 16 residues. The CDR3 region has the DNA TGTGCCAGCAGCCGGAGGACCGGGACAGGGGGAGATACGCAGTATTTT. Its protein is CASSRRTGTGGDTQYF.

This clone occurred a few times. The chain joins TRBV29-1 to TRBJ2-2, with D perhaps TRBD1 (5 bases). CDR1 is SQVTM, CDR2 ANQGSEA, per germline. V lost 3 bases and J lost 3, with 8 bases in between. CDR3 length equals 13 residues. The CDR3 is CSVDRADTGELFF. The DNA for the CDR3 is TGCAGCGTTGACAGGGCGGACACCGGGGAGCTGTTTTTT.

The chain is built from TRBV29-1 and TRBJ2-1; no definite D call. The germline V gene encodes CDR1 SQVTM and CDR2 ANQGSEA. The CDR3 is 11 amino acids. The germline V and J ends were trimmed by 4 bases and 6 bases, with 7 bases remaining between them. The CDR3 here is CSVAQANEQFF. Written as DNA, the CDR3 is TGCAGCGTTGCTCAGGCCAATGAGCAGTTCTTC.

V and J are TRBV4-1 and TRBJ1-1; a possible D gene is TRBD1 (6 bases). V was pared by 4 bases and J by 5 bases, with 11 bases between. Germline CDR1 and CDR2: MGHRA and YSYEKL. The CDR3 spans 13 residues. The DNA for the CDR3 is TGCGCCAGCAGCCTCCCGAGGGGGACTGAAGCTTTCTTT. It specifies CASSLPRGTEAFF.

The CDR3 region has the DNA TGTGCCAGCAATCCTCCGGGACTAGCGGGAGTGGGAGGGGACAATGAGCAGTTCTTC. It translates to CASNPPGLAGVGGDNEQFF. The chain uses TRBV28 and TRBJ2-1; the match to TRBD2 covers 14 bases. V trimming: 7 bases; J trimming: 5 bases; junction bases outside the gene matches: 16. The CDR3 has 19 amino acids. Germline V gives CDR1 MDHEN, CDR2 SYDVKM. Combining the CDR3 with reference TRBV28 and TRBJ2-1 gives the whole variable domain DVKVTQSSRYLVKRTGEKVFLECVQDMDHENMFWYRQDPGLGLRLIYFSYDVKMKEKGDIPEGYSVSREKKERFSLILESASTNQTSMYLCASNPPGLAGVGGDNEQFFGPGTRLTVL.

V and J are TRBV6-5 and TRBJ1-1; D unresolved. The germline V gene has CDR1 MNHEY and CDR2 SVGAGI. Trimming shortened V by 7 bases and J by 3 bases, and 12 bases separated the two germline ends. The CDR3 extends over 13 amino acids. The CDR3 nucleotides read TGTGCCAGCACCGGGGATAGGTACACTGAAGCTTTCTTT. Translating it yields CASTGDRYTEAFF.

The chain employs TRBV29-1 and TRBJ2-5; maybe TRBD2 (6 bases). TRBJ2-7 matches the DNA end more closely, so the J call is doubtful. The CDR3 has 12 amino acids. Germline-derived CDR1 and CDR2 are SQVTM and ANQGSEA. The CDR3: CSVEGYLGEQYF. DNA of the CDR3: TGCAGCGTGGAGGGATACTTGGGCGAGCAGTACTTC.

The chain combines TRBV10-1 with TRBJ2-3, with 9 nucleotides matching TRBD2. The germline V gene encodes CDR1 WNHNN and CDR2 SYGVQD (reference sequence). With V trimmed by 8 bases and J by 6 bases, 15 bases remained unmatched. The CDR3 covers 16 residues. CDR3 amino acids: CASRGFGPSGADTQYF. CDR3 DNA: TGCGCCAGCCGTGGGTTCGGACCTAGCGGGGCGGATACGCAGTATTTT.

The chain employs TRBV27 and TRBJ2-3; D possibly corresponds to TRBD1 (5 bases). With 3 bases removed from V and 6 bases from J, the gap between germline ends came to 7 bases. The CDR3 length is 12 residues. Germline assignment: CDR1 MNHEY and CDR2 SMNVEV (reference sequence). CDR3 loop: CASSLSGDTQYF. The CDR3 nucleotides read TGTGCCAGCAGTTTGTCAGGGGATACGCAGTATTTT.

The table lists this clone with a few counts. This sequence joins TRBV6-5 and TRBJ1-1; 7 bases line up with TRBD1. The CDR3 extends over 14 amino acids. V shed 6 bases, J shed 3 bases, and the junction held 7 bases outside the gene matches. The V gene's germline CDR1 is MNHEY and CDR2 SVGAGI. The CDR3: CASRTGRGDTEAFF. In nucleotides, the CDR3 is TGTGCCAGCAGAACGGGCAGGGGGGACACTGAAGCTTTCTTT.